Listed here are 28 T cell receptor beta chains from one sample, sequenced in a study of T cells in women clearing cervical HPV infection. Profiling relied on immunoSEQ multiplex PCR, and the TCRdb table lists in-frame clones only, not all of them. This listing includes fewer than 35,000 clones. Sequences were obtained from blood buffy coat. The receptors shown here come from a woman between 18 and 69 years old with a cervical HPV16 infection that either progressed to CIN3+ or cleared (not recorded which).

Remarks on this clone: The read ends 3 residues before the CDR3 terminus; that terminus is restored from the germline J gene. The chain recombines TRBV12-3 or TRBV12-4 with TRBJ2-3; weak D call: TRBD2 (6 bases). This CDR3 is built from 14 residues. V shed 3 bases and J shed 1 base, with 8 bases lying between them. CDR3 bases read: TGTGCCAGCAGTTTTAAGCGGGGCACAGATACG. The encoded protein is CASSFKRGTDT. The full CDR3 sequence reads CASSFKRGTDTQYF.

In the case of this clone: The CDR3 end lies 3 residues beyond the end of the read and is filled in from the germline J gene. Other DNA sequences in this specimen translate into the identical CDR3. J is TRBJ1-3 and V is TRBV5-3; 7 bases are shared with TRBD1. TRBV5-3 is labeled an ORF, and its function is uncertain. Unmatched junction bases numbered 7, after V lost 4 bases and J lost 0 bases. The CDR3 loop spans 16 amino acids. CDR3 residues: CARSNRGSLSGNTIYF. Partial CDR3 DNA: TGTGCCAGAAGCAACAGGGGTTCCCTCTCTGGAAACACC.

Details on this clone: The read terminates 3 residues ahead of where the CDR3 ends, so the germline J gene completes it. This chain connects TRBV5-4 to TRBJ2-7; 12 bases map to TRBD2. Germline V lookup: CDR1 SGHNT, CDR2 YYREEE (reference sequence). The CDR3 consists of 14 residues. After removal of 4 bases from V and 3 bases from J, the junction contained 2 bases not matched to a gene. The CDR3 sequence: CASSPTSGSYEQYF. The CDR3 bases that were read are TGTGCCAGCAGCCCGACTAGCGGGAGCTACGAG.

In regard to this clone: The read stops 3 residues short of the end of the CDR3; the missing end is completed from the germline J gene. The V gene is TRBV5-1, the J gene TRBJ2-5, with D maybe TRBD2 (5 bases). The CDR3 is 14 amino acids. Deletions cut 0 bases from V and 1 base from J, with 7 bases between. Germline CDR1 and CDR2: SGHRS and YFSETQ. This CDR3 reads CASSLGSAQETQYF. The part of the CDR3 DNA that was read is TGCGCCAGCAGCTTGGGTAGCGCCCAAGAGACC. The variable domain in full, completed from reference TRBV5-1 and TRBJ2-5, reads KAGVTQTPRYLIKTRGQQVTLSCSPISGHRSVSWYQQTPGQGLQFLFEYFSETQRNKGNFPGRFSGRQFSNSRSEMNVSTLELGDSALYLCASSLGSAQETQYFGPGTRLLVL.

Comment on this clone: The CDR3 is cut off 3 residues early in the read; its end comes from the germline J gene. The V call is TRBV7-9, the J call TRBJ2-7; no clear D. This CDR3 is 13 amino acids long. Germline V gene data show CDR1 as SEHNR and CDR2 as FQNEAQ (reference sequence). Trimming shortened V by 5 bases and J by 0 bases, and 8 bases separated the two germline ends. The covered CDR3 bases are TGTGCCAGCAGCCTGCGTCTCTCCTACGAG. Residues: CASSLRLSYE. The full CDR3 reads CASSLRLSYEQYF.

As for this clone: The sequenced fragment ends 3 residues before the CDR3 boundary, so the rest is inferred from the germline J gene. V gene TRBV30 combines with J gene TRBJ2-7; the D gene is possibly TRBD2 (6 bases). CDR3 length: 15 residues. Germline lookup yields CDR1 GTSNPN and CDR2 SVGIG (reference sequence). Trimming removed 4 bases from V and 6 bases from J, with 22 bases in between. The CDR3 here is CAWNAPWVGGVEQYF. The sequenced part of the CDR3 DNA is TGTGCCTGGAACGCCCCCTGGGTCGGGGGAGTCGAG.

Concerning this clone: The read gets to within 3 residues of the CDR3 end, and the germline J gene fills in the rest. The same CDR3 arises from other DNA sequences in this sample as well. The chain couples TRBV19 to TRBJ2-7; D ambiguous. The CDR3 has 14 amino acids. The germline CDR1 and CDR2 sequences are LNHDA and SQIVND (reference sequence). V was trimmed by 5 bases and J by 0 bases, leaving 11 bases between them. Incomplete CDR3 DNA: TGTGCCAGTAGTCCCGCGGCTGGCTCCTACGAG. The encoded protein is CASSPAAGSYE. The CDR3, in full, reads CASSPAAGSYEQYF.

With respect to this clone: The read gets to within 3 residues of the CDR3 end, and the germline J gene fills in the rest. V and J are TRBV7-9 and TRBJ2-7, with 9 positions matching TRBD1. CDR3 length: 15 amino acids. Unmatched junction bases numbered 5, after V lost 0 bases and J lost 5 bases. The V gene's germline CDR1 is SEHNR and CDR2 FQNEAQ (reference sequence). CDR3 bases read: TGTGCCAGCAGCTTAGCCGGGACAGGGTACCACGAG. This encodes CASSLAGTGYHE. The CDR3 in its entirety is CASSLAGTGYHEQYF.

Note on this clone: The CDR3 end falls 3 residues outside the read, so it is completed with the germline J gene. V usage is TRBV30 and J usage is TRBJ2-7; 7 bases fit TRBD1. The ends lost 2 bases at V and 2 bases at J; junction bases unmatched: 3. CDR3 length: 13 amino acids. The germline V gene encodes CDR1 GTSNPN and CDR2 SVGIG (reference sequence). The covered CDR3 bases are TGTGCCTGGAGTAGGGGACAGACCTACGAG. This sequence encodes CAWSRGQTYE. The whole CDR3 region reads CAWSRGQTYEQYF.

Regarding this clone: The CDR3 end lies 3 residues beyond the end of the read and is filled in from the germline J gene. V and J are TRBV20-1 and TRBJ2-3, with D perhaps matching TRBD1 (6 bases). Trimming shortened V by 2 bases and J by 2 bases, and 17 bases separated the two germline ends. Germline V gene lookup returns CDR1 DFQATT and CDR2 SNEGSKA (reference sequence). This CDR3 contains 16 residues. This chain's CDR3 is CSARQGLPSYTDTQYF. The CDR3 bases that were read are TGCAGTGCTAGACAGGGGCTACCTTCTTACACAGATACG.

A word on this clone: The read halts 3 residues ahead of the CDR3 end, with the missing end drawn from the germline J gene. The gene calls are TRBV19 and TRBJ1-2; no clear D gene. Germline V gives CDR1 LNHDA, CDR2 SQIVND (reference sequence). Trimming shortened V by 2 bases and J by 2 bases, and 3 bases separated the two germline ends. The CDR3 has 12 residues. This CDR3 is CASSISNYGYTF. The covered CDR3 bases are TGTGCCAGTAGTATAAGCAACTATGGC.

Worth noting for this clone: The DNA ends 3 residues before the CDR3 does, and the rest of the CDR3 is filled in from the germline J gene. This chain links TRBV5-1 with TRBJ2-6, with 8 positions matching TRBD1. The CDR3 loop spans 14 amino acids. With 7 bases clipped from V and 2 bases from J, the junction kept 2 bases outside the gene matches. Germline V lookup: CDR1 SGHRS, CDR2 YFSETQ. The CDR3 loop is CASGTGTGANVLTF. Incomplete CDR3 DNA: TGCGCCAGCGGGACAGGAACTGGGGCCAACGTC.

The sequenced CDR3 bases are TGCAGTGCTAGGAGCGGGAGTGACACCGGGGAG. Translating it yields CSARSGSDTGE. The complete CDR3 reads CSARSGSDTGELFF. This sequence joins TRBV20-1 and TRBJ2-2, with 8 bases aligning to TRBD2. The observed sequence ends 3 residues before the CDR3 terminus, with the missing tail filled in from the germline J gene. The CDR3 sequence is 14 residues long. Germline assignment: CDR1 DFQATT and CDR2 SNEGSKA (reference sequence). J gave up 3 bases and V 3 bases, and 3 bases lay outside the gene matches.

On this clone itself: With the read ending 3 residues before the CDR3 end, the germline J gene is used to fill in that end. The chain joins TRBV20-1 to TRBJ2-3; 9 nucleotides align to TRBD2. After removal of 3 bases from V and 2 bases from J, the junction contained 6 bases not matched to a gene. The CDR3 runs to 15 residues. Germline V gives CDR1 DFQATT, CDR2 SNEGSKA (reference sequence). The CDR3 loop reads CSASPTSGYTDTQYF. The DNA read from the CDR3 is TGCAGTGCTAGTCCGACTAGCGGCTACACAGATACG.

A note on this clone: The read terminates 3 residues before the CDR3 end, so the remaining end is supplied by the germline J gene. This chain uses TRBV7-3 with TRBJ2-2, with D tentatively TRBD2 (6 bases). Trimming removed 6 bases at V and 1 base at J, with 12 bases between. CDR3 size: 15 residues. Germline V gene sequence: CDR1 SGHTA, CDR2 FQGTGA. CDR3 residues: CASSDQGGNTGELFF. CDR3 DNA, as far as it was read: TGTGCCAGCAGTGACCAGGGAGGGAACACCGGGGAG.

About this clone: Read data end 3 residues before the CDR3 end; the end is taken from the germline J gene. The chain employs TRBV30 and TRBJ2-5, with 7 bases fitting TRBD2. With 3 bases clipped from V and 2 bases from J, the junction kept 9 bases outside the gene matches. The CDR3 is 15 residues long. Looked up from germline, CDR1 is GTSNPN and CDR2 is SVGIG (reference sequence). Partial CDR3 DNA: TGTGCCTGGAGCCTAGGGGCTAGCGGACAAGAGACC. Translating it yields CAWSLGASGQET. The entire CDR3 is CAWSLGASGQETQYF.

Concerning this clone: The read finishes 3 residues shy of the CDR3 end, and the germline J gene is used to complete it. The sample contains more than one DNA sequence encoding this CDR3. The chain combines TRBV30 with TRBJ1-2; 7 nucleotides agree with TRBD1. There are 13 residues in the CDR3. The V gene end was trimmed by 4 bases and the J gene end by 2 bases; junction bases not matched to a gene: 4. Germline CDR1 is GTSNPN and CDR2 is SVGIG (reference sequence). The CDR3 is CAWTRDRNYGYTF. CDR3 DNA, as far as it was read: TGTGCCTGGACCCGGGACAGAAACTATGGC.

On this clone: The read ends 3 residues early relative to the CDR3; the germline J gene fills the gap. The rearrangement joins TRBV4-1 to TRBJ2-5; TRBD2 matches 10 bases. Germline loops: CDR1 MGHRA, CDR2 YSYEKL. With V trimmed by 1 base and J by 5 bases, 7 bases remained unmatched. The CDR3 totals 16 residues. Partial CDR3 DNA: TGCGCCAGCAGCCAAGTTCTAGCGGGAGCTAGGGAGACC. Translating gives CASSQVLAGARET. The whole CDR3 protein is CASSQVLAGARETQYF.

Comments on this clone: The CDR3 end is not reached by the read, which stops 3 residues before it; the germline J gene fills it in. V gene TRBV30 combines with J gene TRBJ2-2, with D maybe TRBD1 (5 bases). The CDR3 loop spans 10 amino acids. V lost 8 bases to trimming and J lost 7 bases, with 8 bases between them. Germline lookup yields CDR1 GTSNPN and CDR2 SVGIG (reference sequence). The CDR3 here is CAHRGGELFF. The sequenced part of the CDR3 DNA is TGTGCCCATAGGGGCGGGGAG.

For this clone: The read terminates 3 residues before the CDR3 end, so the remaining end is supplied by the germline J gene. The V gene is TRBV6-1, the J gene TRBJ2-2, with D unresolved. This CDR3 region has 15 residues. CDR1 and CDR2 (germline): MNHNS, SASEGT. The V and J ends lost 0 bases and 5 bases respectively, with 10 bases between them. The CDR3 region is CASSEARFRTGELFF. The sequenced CDR3 bases are TGTGCCAGCAGTGAAGCGAGGTTTCGTACCGGGGAG.

To note about this clone: The read terminates 3 residues ahead of where the CDR3 ends, so the germline J gene completes it. The V and J genes are TRBV30 and TRBJ2-4, with TRBD1 matching 9 bases. With 5 bases clipped from V and 8 bases from J, the junction kept 7 bases outside the gene matches. The CDR3 has 13 amino acids. Germline V lookup: CDR1 GTSNPN, CDR2 SVGIG (reference sequence). CDR3 sequence: CAWGGDRDDIQYF. The part of the CDR3 DNA that was read is TGTGCCTGGGGTGGGGACAGGGACGACATT. The entire variable domain, with the rest obtained from reference TRBV30 and TRBJ2-4, is as follows: SQTIHQWPATLVQPVGSPLSLECTVEGTSNPNLYWYRQAAGRGLQLLFYSVGIGQISSEVPQNLSASRPQDRQFILSSKKLLLSDSGFYLCAWGGDRDDIQYFGAGTRLSVL.

The CDR3 DNA, read in part, is TGTGCCAGCAGACAGGTCTACGAG. Its protein is CASRQVYE. In full, the CDR3 is CASRQVYEQYF. The V call is TRBV7-9, the J call TRBJ2-7; D might be TRBD1 (5 bases). The sequence runs out 3 residues before the end of the CDR3; the remainder is reconstructed from the germline J gene. In germline, CDR1 is SEHNR, CDR2 FQNEAQ (reference sequence). Deletions cut 6 bases from V and 3 bases from J, with 6 bases between. This CDR3 is 11 amino acids long.

Regarding this clone: The observed sequence ends 3 residues before the CDR3 terminus, with the missing tail filled in from the germline J gene. J is TRBJ2-5 and V is TRBV30, with D possibly TRBD2 on 5 matching bases. The CDR3 runs to 12 residues. The germline V and J ends were trimmed by 8 bases and 1 base, with 11 bases remaining between them. The V gene's germline CDR1 is GTSNPN and CDR2 SVGIG (reference sequence). The sequenced CDR3 bases are TGTGCCGGAAGGACTGGCCAAGAGACC. Protein sequence: CAGRTGQET. The full-length CDR3 reads as CAGRTGQETQYF.

A word on this clone: The read finishes 3 residues shy of the CDR3 end, and the germline J gene is used to complete it. The rearrangement joins TRBV30 to TRBJ1-4; no definite D call. This CDR3 has 12 amino acids. CDR1 and CDR2 from the germline V gene are GTSNPN and SVGIG (reference sequence). Trimming cost V 2 bases and J 4 bases, with 5 bases left between them. The sequenced CDR3 bases are TGTGCCTGGAGTACAGATAATGAAAAA. It specifies CAWSTDNEK. The complete CDR3 protein is CAWSTDNEKLFF.

About this clone itself: The CDR3 is cut off 3 residues early in the read; its end comes from the germline J gene. The rearrangement links TRBV2 to TRBJ2-7, with a weak D call TRBD1 (5 bases). Per the germline V gene, CDR1 is SNHLY and CDR2 is FYNNEI. The CDR3 is made up of 14 amino acids. Deletions cut 1 base from V and 6 bases from J, with 13 bases between. The CDR3 reads CASSEDGAGREQYF. Incomplete CDR3 DNA: TGTGCCAGCAGTGAAGATGGGGCCGGGCGCGAG.

About this clone: The CDR3 is cut off 3 residues early in the read; its end comes from the germline J gene. V and J are TRBV5-6 and TRBJ2-3; D is unresolved. Trimming took off 4 bases at V and 1 base at J, with 7 bases between the two ends. Germline V CDR1 and CDR2: SGHDT, YYEEEE. The CDR3 has 13 amino acids. Here the CDR3 reads CASSPQRTDTQYF. The sequenced CDR3 bases are TGTGCCAGCAGCCCACAGCGCACAGATACG. Looking up the rest from reference TRBV5-6 and TRBJ2-3 gives the full variable domain: DAGVTQSPTHLIKTRGQQVTLRCSPKSGHDTVSWYQQALGQGPQFIFQYYEEEERQRGNFPDRFSGHQFPNYSSELNVNALLLGDSALYLCASSPQRTDTQYFGPGTRLTVL.

Note on this clone: The read terminates 3 residues before the CDR3 end, so the remaining end is supplied by the germline J gene. The chain joins TRBV6-2 or TRBV6-3 to TRBJ2-1; 8 bases line up with TRBD2. V lost 4 bases and J lost 5; bases outside the gene matches: 7. The V gene's germline CDR1 is MNHEY and CDR2 SVGEGT. The CDR3 length is 15 residues. The sequenced CDR3 bases are TGTGCCAGCAGTTGGTTAGCGGGATCTAACAATGAG. This gives the protein CASSWLAGSNNE. The full CDR3 sequence reads CASSWLAGSNNEQFF.

Concerning this clone itself: Coverage ceases 3 residues before the CDR3 finishes, and the germline J gene fills in the end. The chain uses TRBV30 and TRBJ2-3, with 12 bases lining up with TRBD2. CDR1 is GTSNPN, CDR2 SVGIG, per germline (reference sequence). V dropped 8 bases and J dropped 2; count of bases not matched to a gene: 5. The CDR3 loop spans 14 amino acids. The sequenced part of the CDR3 DNA is TGTGCCGGTACTAGCGGGGGGATCACAGATACG. It encodes CAGTSGGITDT. The full CDR3 is CAGTSGGITDTQYF. The entire variable domain, with the rest obtained from reference TRBV30 and TRBJ2-3, is as follows: SQTIHQWPATLVQPVGSPLSLECTVEGTSNPNLYWYRQAAGRGLQLLFYSVGIGQISSEVPQNLSASRPQDRQFILSSKKLLLSDSGFYLCAGTSGGITDTQYFGPGTRLTVL.